Shown below are 17 T cell receptor beta chains from a single sample sequenced in a study of T cells in localized non-small cell lung cancer. Assay: immunoSEQ multiplex PCR; the TCRdb copy retains only in-frame clones and omits some. This table holds 35,000 to 50,000 clones, roughly 90% found once. The sequences come from PBMCs, collected before any cancer treatment. These receptors were obtained from a woman between 35 and 75 years old with stage II lung adenocarcinoma.

The chain carries TRBV29-1 and TRBJ2-7; 11 bases match TRBD2. CDR1 is SQVTM, CDR2 ANQGSEA, per germline. V was clipped by 5 bases and J by 6 bases; unmatched bases: 9. This CDR3 comprises 14 residues. The CDR3 region has the DNA TGCAGCGTTCAACTAGCGGGGGTAACGGGCGAGCAGTACTTC. Translating gives CSVQLAGVTGEQYF.

This clone is a singleton in its sample. The V and J genes are TRBV7-2 and TRBJ1-3; 7 nucleotides match TRBD1. V lost 4 bases to trimming and J lost 1 base; unmatched junction nucleotides: 10. This CDR3 has 17 amino acids. CDR1 is SGHTA, CDR2 FQGNSA, per germline. The CDR3 protein is CASSSRGGHASGNTIYF. CDR3 in DNA: TGTGCCAGCAGCTCCAGGGGGGGGCACGCTTCTGGAAACACCATATATTTT.

This chain joins TRBV19 and TRBJ2-1; D tentatively fits TRBD1 or TRBD2 (5 bases each). Germline V gene sequence: CDR1 LNHDA, CDR2 SQIVND (reference sequence). V lost 1 base and J lost 9, with 16 bases in between. This CDR3 has 15 residues. CDR3 amino acids: CASSIGHRGAGEQFF. The CDR3 DNA sequence: TGTGCCAGTAGTATAGGGCACCGAGGGGCCGGTGAGCAGTTCTTC.

V usage is TRBV11-2 and J usage is TRBJ1-1; TRBD1 agrees at 8 bases. V shed 1 base, J shed 4 bases, and the junction held 14 bases outside the gene matches. Germline assignment: CDR1 SGHAT and CDR2 FQNNGV. The CDR3 is 18 amino acids. Written as DNA, the CDR3 is TGTGCCAGCAGCTTAGTTGGACAGGGAGGCTTCGGGGCCACTGAAGCTTTCTTT. It translates to CASSLVGQGGFGATEAFF. Based on the CDR3 plus reference TRBV11-2 and TRBJ1-1, the full variable domain is EAGVAQSPRYKIIEKRQSVAFWCNPISGHATLYWYQQILGQGPKLLIQFQNNGVVDDSQLPKDRFSAERLKGVDSTLKIQPAKLEDSAVYLCASSLVGQGGFGATEAFFGQGTRLTVV.

V and J are TRBV2 and TRBJ1-5, with no clear D. CDR1 and CDR2 (germline): SNHLY, FYNNEI. The CDR3 is 13 amino acids. Trimming removed 4 bases at V and 2 bases at J, with 6 bases between. In DNA, the CDR3 is TGTGCCAGCAGTGTCTATGGCAATCAGCCCCAGCATTTT. It codes for CASSVYGNQPQHF.

The gene calls are TRBV5-1 and TRBJ1-1; D not certain. Germline V lookup: CDR1 SGHRS, CDR2 YFSETQ. Trimming left V 0 bases short and J 1 base short, with 7 bases between. The CDR3 has 14 residues. The CDR3 loop is CASSLATSNTEAFF. The CDR3 region has the DNA TGCGCCAGCAGCTTGGCTACCTCGAACACTGAAGCTTTCTTT.

The chain uses TRBV6-5 and TRBJ1-5, with D uncertain. CDR1 MNHEY and CDR2 SVGAGI come from the germline V gene. This CDR3 is built from 12 residues. V gave up 4 bases and J gave up 11 bases, with 12 bases separating them. CDR3 coding DNA: TGTGCCAGCAGTTCTGTCCGGGAGGCCCAGCATTTT. This encodes CASSSVREAQHF.

V gene TRBV5-1 combines with J gene TRBJ1-1; no clear D gene. Germline V lookup: CDR1 SGHRS, CDR2 YFSETQ. Trimming cost V 0 bases and J 1 base, with 7 bases left between them. This CDR3 spans 14 amino acids. In nucleotides, the CDR3 is TGCGCCAGCAGCTTGGAATACAAGAACACTGAAGCTTTCTTT. Amino acid sequence: CASSLEYKNTEAFF. Based on the CDR3 plus reference TRBV5-1 and TRBJ1-1, the full variable domain is KAGVTQTPRYLIKTRGQQVTLSCSPISGHRSVSWYQQTPGQGLQFLFEYFSETQRNKGNFPGRFSGRQFSNSRSEMNVSTLELGDSALYLCASSLEYKNTEAFFGQGTRLTVV.

This clone was observed once. V is TRBV6-5 and J is TRBJ1-2, with no clear D. This CDR3 has 13 residues. V was cut by 2 bases and J by 2 bases, with 6 bases left in between. Germline lookup yields CDR1 MNHEY and CDR2 SVGAGI. The CDR3 DNA follows: TGTGCCAGCAGTTACGGCCGAAACTATGGCTACACCTTC. The encoded protein is CASSYGRNYGYTF.

The chain employs TRBV6-4 and TRBJ1-6; D gene unclear. With 3 bases removed from V and 7 bases from J, the gap between germline ends came to 7 bases. There are 13 residues in the CDR3. Germline V gene data show CDR1 as MRHNA and CDR2 as SNTAGT. The CDR3 bases are TGTGCCAGCAGTGAACGTGGGAATTCACCCCTCCACTTT. Residues: CASSERGNSPLHF.

The chain employs TRBV11-3 and TRBJ2-1; D possibly uses TRBD1 or TRBD2 (5 bases each). CDR1 is SGHNT and CDR2 is YENEEA in the germline V gene. V was cut by 1 base and J by 5 bases, with 9 bases left in between. This CDR3 contains 14 residues. CDR3 sequence: CASSLGGVNNEQFF. CDR3 sequence (DNA): TGTGCCAGCAGCTTAGGAGGGGTAAACAATGAGCAGTTCTTC.

This clone has a single count. J is TRBJ1-1 and V is TRBV14; D not resolved. V lost 6 bases and J lost 5, with 13 bases in between. The CDR3 has 13 residues. Germline V gene lookup returns CDR1 SGHDN and CDR2 FVKESK. In nucleotides, the CDR3 is TGTGCCAGCAGTCGTTATGGGGTTACTGAAGCTTTCTTT. It yields the protein CASSRYGVTEAFF.

The chain combines TRBV10-2 with TRBJ1-5; D gene ambiguous. Germline V gives CDR1 WSHSY, CDR2 SAAADI. This CDR3 is 14 amino acids long. Trimming left V 6 bases short and J 0 bases short, with 9 bases between. The CDR3 loop reads CASRPGSSNQPQHF. In nucleotides, the CDR3 is TGCGCCAGCAGACCGGGGTCTAGCAATCAGCCCCAGCATTTT.

CDR3: CASRTGLRSSYNEQFF. CDR3 bases: TGTGCCAGTCGGACGGGACTCCGAAGCTCCTACAATGAGCAGTTCTTC. The chain is built from TRBV28 and TRBJ2-1, with D possibly matching TRBD2 (6 bases). In germline, CDR1 is MDHEN, CDR2 SYDVKM. This CDR3 comprises 16 residues. Trimming removed 9 bases from V and 0 bases from J, with 18 bases in between.

The chain employs TRBV5-1 and TRBJ2-7, with D maybe TRBD1 (5 bases). Trimming removed 3 bases from V and 5 bases from J, with 9 bases in between. CDR3 length: 12 amino acids. CDR1 SGHRS and CDR2 YFSETQ come from the germline V gene. The CDR3: CASSSTADEQYF. The CDR3 nucleotides read TGCGCCAGCAGCTCGACAGCTGACGAGCAGTACTTC.

DNA for the CDR3: TGTGCCAGCAGTGCCTCCGGGTATGGCTACACCTTC. It yields the protein CASSASGYGYTF. The V and J genes are TRBV6-4 and TRBJ1-2; D remains ambiguous. Germline CDR1 is MRHNA and CDR2 is SNTAGT. CDR3 length equals 12 residues. Deletions cut 4 bases from V and 5 bases from J, with 8 bases between.

This clone was seen only once. The chain combines TRBV7-9 with TRBJ2-1; 12 positions agree with TRBD2. Germline assignment: CDR1 SEHNR and CDR2 FQNEAQ (reference sequence). V lost 8 bases and J lost 8; bases outside the gene matches: 13. This CDR3 has 16 residues. CDR3 in DNA: TGTGCCAGCCGCCATGCTAGCGGGAGGGCAGGCGATGAGCAGTTCTTC. This sequence encodes CASRHASGRAGDEQFF.